The present T cell receptor (beta chain) was sequenced within a study of shared clonotypes between healthy human individuals. Assay runs were performed at deep level. TCRdb's copy holds only in-frame clones and misses some; the assay was immunoSEQ multiplex PCR. The sample consists of about 460,000 clones, 75% to 80% of them appearing once. CDR1 and CDR2 (germline): LNHDA, SQIVND (reference sequence). This CDR3 has 16 amino acids. Deletions cut 3 bases from V and 3 bases from J, with 17 bases between. The origin of this receptor is a woman aged 40 to 49 in good health. Some clones in this sample may be carry-over from other donors' samples. The rearrangement joins TRBV19 to TRBJ1-2; D gene ambiguous. Sequences were obtained from PBMCs. CDR3 loop: CASSMVRGGKDYGYTF. CDR3 in DNA: TGTGCCAGTAGTATGGTCCGGGGAGGAAAAGACTATGGCTACACCTTC.